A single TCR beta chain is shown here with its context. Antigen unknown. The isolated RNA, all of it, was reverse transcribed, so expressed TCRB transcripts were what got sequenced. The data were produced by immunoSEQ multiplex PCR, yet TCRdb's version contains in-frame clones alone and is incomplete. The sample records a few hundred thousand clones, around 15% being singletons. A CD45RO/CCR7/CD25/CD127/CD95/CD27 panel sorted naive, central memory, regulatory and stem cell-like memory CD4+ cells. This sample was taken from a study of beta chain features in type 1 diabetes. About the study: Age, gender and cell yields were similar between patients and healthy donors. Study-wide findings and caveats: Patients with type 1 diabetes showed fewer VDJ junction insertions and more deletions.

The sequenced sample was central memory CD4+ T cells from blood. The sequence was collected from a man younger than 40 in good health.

The CDR3 loop reads CASSDRWQGLYEQYF. The DNA for the CDR3 is TGTGCCAGCAGTGACAGATGGCAGGGTCTCTACGAGCAGTACTTC. The rearrangement uses TRBV6-6 and TRBJ2-7; perhaps TRBD1 as D (5 bases). This CDR3 is built from 15 residues. The V gene lost 5 bases and the J gene lost 3 bases, with 17 bases spanning the gap. CDR1 is MNHNY and CDR2 is SVGAGI in the germline V gene (reference sequence).